The rows below give T cell receptor beta chains drawn from one sample of a study of OX40 agonist ivuxolimab in advanced cancers. The data were produced by immunoSEQ multiplex PCR, yet TCRdb's version contains in-frame clones alone and is incomplete. The repertoire consists of 60,000 or so clones, with around 92% occurring once and the leading ten covering 13%. Sequenced material: CD4+ or CD8+ T cells sorted from blood, taken in a trial of the OX40 agonist ivuxolimab. The receptors come from an adult with an advanced solid tumor such as melanoma, head and neck, liver or kidney cancer. Each CDR3 is given with its conserved first and last residue. The D gene is left open where the match is weak. Expanded clones get a size class; other rows say once, few or many, or leave the size out.

j_call,v_call,clone_size,d_call,cdr3_length,cdr3_aa,cdr3_nt
TRBJ1-4,TRBV7-9,once,NA,14,CASSFSVGWEKLFF,TGTGCCAGCAGCTTCTCAGTGGGATGGGAAAAACTGTTTTTT
TRBJ1-2,TRBV7-3,NA,TRBD1,12,CASSLPGQPITF,TGTGCCAGCAGCTTACCGGGACAGCCTATCACCTTC
TRBJ2-7,TRBV6-5,NA,TRBD2,15,CASSYSSSGLYEQYF,TGTGCCAGCAGTTACTCCTCTAGCGGGCTTTACGAGCAGTACTTC
TRBJ2-3,TRBV13,NA,NA,13,CASTSQEGDTQYF,TGTGCCAGCACCTCACAAGAGGGAGATACGCAGTATTTT
TRBJ2-7,TRBV2,NA,NA,13,CASLGTETYEQYF,TGTGCCAGCCTCGGGACGGAGACTTACGAGCAGTACTTC
TRBJ2-1,TRBV11-3,NA,NA,16,CASSLDGGRSYNEQFF,TGTGCCAGCAGCTTAGACGGGGGGCGATCCTACAATGAGCAGTTCTTC
TRBJ2-7,TRBV27,NA,NA,13,CASSYRSSYEQYF,TGTGCCAGCAGCTATAGAAGCTCCTACGAGCAGTACTTC
TRBJ2-2,TRBV6-1,NA,TRBD1,14,CASSKQGNPGELFF,TGTGCCAGCAGTAAACAGGGGAATCCCGGGGAGCTGTTTTTT
TRBJ2-1,TRBV27,NA,NA,18,CASSPQGLRGAGYNEQFF,TGTGCCAGCAGTCCCCAAGGCCTCCGGGGGGCTGGCTACAATGAGCAGTTCTTC
TRBJ1-1,TRBV19,NA,TRBD1,12,CAIQGAGTEAFF,TGTGCGATCCAGGGGGCTGGCACTGAAGCTTTCTTT
TRBJ2-5,TRBV6-5,NA,TRBD2,15,CASSYSAGEAETQYF,TGTGCCAGCAGTTACTCGGCGGGAGAGGCGGAGACCCAGTACTTC
TRBJ2-7,TRBV7-6,NA,TRBD1,13,CASSPGQGYEQYF,TGTGCCAGCAGCCCGGGACAGGGATACGAGCAGTACTTC
TRBJ2-3,TRBV7-3,NA,TRBD2,17,CASSPRLAGESTDTQYF,TGTGCCAGCAGCCCCCGACTAGCGGGAGAGAGCACAGATACGCAGTATTTT
TRBJ1-3,TRBV9,NA,NA,11,CASSDGNTIYF,TGTGCCAGCAGCGATGGAAACACCATATATTTT
TRBJ2-5,TRBV5-6,NA,NA,16,CASSLADPGYQETQYF,TGTGCCAGCAGCTTGGCTGATCCAGGGTACCAAGAGACCCAGTACTTC
TRBJ1-1,TRBV29-1,NA,NA,14,CSVEGRNLNTEAFF,TGCAGCGTTGAAGGAAGGAACTTGAACACTGAAGCTTTCTTT
TRBJ1-1,TRBV7-9,NA,NA,12,CASSLGSTEAFF,TGTGCCAGCAGCTTAGGAAGCACTGAAGCTTTCTTT
TRBJ1-1,TRBV11-2,NA,TRBD1,14,CASRKQGGSTEAFF,TGTGCCAGCAGGAAACAGGGGGGTAGTACTGAAGCTTTCTTT
TRBJ2-1,TRBV25-1,NA,NA,13,CASSESAANEQFF,TGTGCCAGCAGTGAATCCGCAGCGAATGAGCAGTTCTTC
TRBJ2-1,TRBV10-2,NA,NA,12,CASSEMGLEQFF,TGCGCCAGCAGTGAGATGGGGCTTGAGCAGTTCTTC
TRBJ1-1,TRBV6-5,NA,NA,14,CASSYWTANTEAFF,TGTGCCAGCAGTTACTGGACAGCGAACACTGAAGCTTTCTTT
TRBJ2-3,TRBV5-4,NA,NA,12,CASSQGSDTQYF,TGTGCCAGCAGCCAAGGTTCAGATACGCAGTATTTT
TRBJ2-3,TRBV7-3,NA,NA,13,CASSLTGADTQYF,TGTGCCAGCAGCTTAACAGGAGCAGATACGCAGTATTTT
TRBJ2-3,TRBV11-2,NA,TRBD2,15,CASSSGRGERDTQYF,TGTGCCAGCAGCTCAGGGCGGGGGGAAAGGGATACGCAGTATTTT
TRBJ2-7,TRBV10-2,NA,NA,14,CASSESGGHYEQYF,TGCGCCAGCAGTGAGTCGGGGGGACACTACGAGCAGTACTTC
TRBJ1-3,TRBV4-1,once,TRBD1,15,CASSQGQGGGNTIYF,TGCGCCAGCAGCCAGGGACAGGGGGGAGGAAACACCATATATTTT
TRBJ1-2,TRBV12-5,NA,NA,13,CASGLQVGDGYTF,TGTGCTAGTGGTTTACAGGTCGGCGATGGCTACACCTTC
TRBJ2-1,TRBV11-3,NA,NA,13,CASSGGRDHEQFF,TGTGCCAGCAGCGGGGGTAGGGACCATGAGCAGTTCTTC
TRBJ2-7,TRBV7-3,NA,TRBD2,15,CASSLLAGGVDEQYF,TGTGCCAGCAGCTTACTAGCGGGAGGGGTTGACGAGCAGTACTTC
TRBJ2-7,TRBV4-1,NA,TRBD2,14,CASSQEGLESEQYF,TGCGCCAGCAGCCAAGAGGGACTAGAGTCCGAGCAGTACTTC
TRBJ1-2,TRBV15,once,NA,14,CATSERTEFYGYTF,TGTGCCACCAGTGAACGAACGGAATTCTATGGCTACACCTTC
TRBJ2-7,TRBV27,NA,NA,13,CASSLRVSYEQYF,TGTGCCAGCAGTCTGCGGGTGTCCTACGAGCAGTACTTC
TRBJ2-1,TRBV14,NA,TRBD1,17,CASSQGRRQGAYNEQFF,TGTGCCAGCAGCCAAGGTAGAAGGCAGGGGGCGTACAATGAGCAGTTCTTC
TRBJ1-1,TRBV29-1,NA,NA,10,CSVDLGEAFF,TGCAGCGTTGACTTAGGGGAAGCTTTCTTT
TRBJ1-1,TRBV29-1,NA,NA,13,CSVEDKQRSEAFF,TGCAGCGTTGAAGATAAACAAAGAAGTGAAGCTTTCTTT
TRBJ2-7,TRBV11-3,NA,NA,14,CASSLDGGNYEQYF,TGTGCCAGCAGCTTAGACGGGGGAAACTACGAGCAGTACTTC
TRBJ2-1,TRBV7-9,NA,TRBD2,17,CASSLAVAGKRIDEQFF,TGTGCCAGCAGCTTAGCGGTAGCGGGTAAGAGGATAGATGAGCAGTTCTTC
TRBJ2-6,TRBV23-1,NA,NA,18,CASSRCLGTFNGANVLTF,TGCGCCAGCAGTCGGTGTTTGGGGACCTTTAATGGGGCCAACGTCCTGACTTTC
TRBJ1-2,TRBV7-9,NA,NA,14,CASSSEGRSYGYTF,TGTGCCAGCAGCTCAGAGGGTCGTTCGTATGGCTACACCTTC
TRBJ2-5,TRBV19,NA,TRBD2,14,CASSFGLGGETQYF,TGTGCCAGTAGTTTTGGACTGGGAGGGGAGACCCAGTACTTC
TRBJ1-1,TRBV27,NA,NA,13,CASSQIGTDEAFF,TGTGCCAGCAGTCAGATCGGGACGGATGAAGCTTTCTTT
TRBJ1-1,TRBV5-4,NA,TRBD1,13,CASLGDRNTEAFF,TGTGCCAGCCTAGGGGACAGGAACACTGAAGCTTTCTTT
TRBJ2-3,TRBV4-3,NA,NA,15,CASSQVHGSTDTQYF,TGCGCCAGCAGCCAAGTCCATGGGAGCACAGATACGCAGTATTTT
TRBJ1-1,TRBV30,NA,TRBD1,14,CAWVWDRVNTEAFF,TGTGCCTGGGTGTGGGACAGAGTAAACACTGAAGCTTTCTTT
TRBJ2-5,TRBV29-1,NA,TRBD2,13,CSVEWRERETQYF,TGCAGCGTTGAATGGCGGGAGAGGGAGACCCAGTACTTC
TRBJ1-5,TRBV13,NA,TRBD1,14,CASSQGTGNQPQHF,TGTGCCAGCAGCCAAGGGACAGGGAATCAGCCCCAGCATTTT
TRBJ2-1,TRBV5-6,NA,NA,15,CASSFGTSSYNEQFF,TGTGCCAGCAGCTTCGGCACAAGCTCCTACAATGAGCAGTTCTTC
TRBJ1-5,TRBV7-9,NA,NA,16,CASSLREFQGNQPQHF,TGTGCCAGCAGCTTAAGGGAGTTTCAGGGTAATCAGCCCCAGCATTTT
TRBJ2-7,TRBV25-1,once,NA,10,CASSDYEQYF,TGTGCCAGCAGTGATTACGAGCAGTACTTC
TRBJ1-2,TRBV15,NA,NA,15,CATSRDWQHNYGYTF,TGTGCCACCAGCAGAGATTGGCAGCATAACTATGGCTACACCTTC
TRBJ2-1,TRBV2,once,NA,14,CASSVSSSYNEQFF,TGTGCCAGCAGTGTATCGAGCTCCTACAATGAGCAGTTCTTC
TRBJ2-3,TRBV11-2,NA,TRBD2,17,CASSLGASGRYTDTQYF,TGTGCCAGCAGCTTAGGGGCTAGCGGGAGATACACAGATACGCAGTATTTT
TRBJ1-2,TRBV29-1,NA,NA,12,CSVVGEVYGYTF,TGCAGCGTTGTGGGGGAGGTCTATGGCTACACCTTC
TRBJ2-7,TRBV7-6,NA,TRBD1,15,CASSLLRDRGGEQYF,TGTGCCAGCAGCTTACTCCGGGACAGGGGAGGGGAGCAGTACTTC
TRBJ2-1,TRBV19,NA,TRBD2,16,CASSIASGRVVNEQFF,TGTGCCAGTAGTATAGCGAGCGGGAGAGTGGTCAATGAGCAGTTCTTC
TRBJ2-7,TRBV19,NA,NA,15,CASSVYGDSSYEQYF,TGTGCCAGTAGTGTTTACGGAGATAGCTCCTACGAGCAGTACTTC